What follows are 20 T cell receptor beta chains derived from one specimen sequenced in a study of post-analysis software for immune sequencing data. Study-level points and caveats: Patients carried 4 or 5 TRBV segments more frequently than controls did, and TRBV5-6, TRBV5-1 and TRBV20-1 were among them.

The TCR beta cDNA libraries carried unique molecular identifiers. TCRdb recomputed calls from the PCR reads with MiXCR, one row per CDR3 protein. This table has hundreds of thousands of distinct CDR3 sequences, approximately 57% appearing once. Their antigens are not known. Sequences were obtained from blood. The receptors were sampled from a girl under 18 with multiple sclerosis.

With regard to this clonotype: A much larger clone lies one base from this, so it may be a read error. V gene TRBV30 combines with J gene TRBJ2-7; 10 bases align to TRBD2. V lost 1 base to trimming and J lost 4 bases; unmatched junction nucleotides: 4. Germline V gene data show CDR1 as GTSNPN and CDR2 as SVGIG (reference sequence). The CDR3 is 14 residues long. CDR3 in DNA: TGTGCCTGGAGTGGGACTAGCGGTTGTTACGAGCAGTACTTC. Translated: CAWSGTSGCYEQYF.

The chain carries TRBV7-9 and TRBJ2-1, with TRBD2 identical over 9 bases. The CDR3 runs 16 residues. CDR1 is SEHNR, CDR2 FQNEAQ, per germline (reference sequence). After removal of 4 bases from V and 6 bases from J, the junction contained 10 bases not matched to a gene. The CDR3 loop reads CASSSYSGLAGNEQFF. In DNA form, the CDR3 reads TGTGCCAGCAGCTCCTACTCGGGACTAGCTGGCAATGAGCAGTTCTTC. The full variable domain, with the rest looked up from reference TRBV7-9 and TRBJ2-1, is DTGVSQNPRHKITKRGQNVTFRCDPISEHNRLYWYRQTLGQGPEFLTYFQNEAQLEKSRLLSDRFSAERPKGSFSTLEIQRTEQGDSAMYLCASSSYSGLAGNEQFFGPGTRLTVL.

The chain carries TRBV20-1 and TRBJ2-1; 7 bases agree with TRBD2. The CDR3 spans 14 residues. The junction had 6 bases not matched to a gene; V was cut back by 1 base and J by 6 bases. Germline-derived CDR1 and CDR2 are DFQATT and SNEGSKA (reference sequence). Here the CDR3 DNA reads TGCAGTGCTAGAGCGGGGGGACGTGGCAATGAGCAGTTCTTC. The encoded protein is CSARAGGRGNEQFF.

The CDR3 DNA follows: TGCGCCAGCAGCTTGCGGTCAGGGGGACACGAGCAGTACTTC. This codes for CASSLRSGGHEQYF. The rearrangement joins TRBV5-1 to TRBJ2-5; TRBD1 matches 7 bases. Matching the DNA end better, TRBJ2-7 makes the J call doubtful. CDR3 length: 14 residues. Looked up from germline, CDR1 is SGHRS and CDR2 is YFSETQ.

The V gene is TRBV6-6, the J gene TRBJ2-7, with 11 nucleotides matching TRBD2. Germline trimming cut 6 bases from V and 5 bases from J; bases unmatched to any gene: 6. Germline V gene lookup returns CDR1 MNHNY and CDR2 SVGAGI (reference sequence). The CDR3 is 14 amino acids. CDR3 residues: CASRLLAGVHEQYF. The DNA of the CDR3 is TGTGCCAGCAGGTTACTAGCGGGAGTCCACGAGCAGTACTTC.

The chain is built from TRBV10-3 and TRBJ2-6, with D perhaps TRBD2 (5 bases). Germline V gene sequence: CDR1 ENHRY, CDR2 SYGVKD. With 10 bases removed from V and 0 bases from J, the gap between germline ends came to 13 bases. The CDR3 is 15 residues long. CDR3 residues: CATRGGLSGANVLTF. The CDR3 region has the DNA TGTGCCACCCGAGGAGGACTCTCTGGGGCCAACGTCCTGACTTTC.

The CDR3 region is CSAPDLRDSYEQYF. CDR3 DNA sequence: TGCAGTGCCCCCGACCTGCGAGACTCCTACGAGCAGTACTTC. This chain joins TRBV20-1 and TRBJ2-7; D remains ambiguous. This CDR3 comprises 14 residues. CDR1 is DFQATT, CDR2 SNEGSKA, per germline (reference sequence). V gave up 6 bases and J gave up 0 bases, with 15 bases separating them.

Notes on this clonotype: One end of the junction varies from germline; a read error may be responsible. The V gene is TRBV9, the J gene TRBJ2-1, with a possible D match to TRBD2 (7 bases). The germline CDR1 and CDR2 sequences are SGDLS and YYNGEE. This CDR3 is built from 13 residues. Here the CDR3 DNA reads TGTGCCAGCAATTGGGAGGGGGACAATGGGCAGTTCTTC. Encoded protein: CASNWEGDNGQFF.

The genes are TRBV29-1 and TRBJ2-3; D is uncertain. Germline values: CDR1 SQVTM, CDR2 ANQGSEA. This CDR3 comprises 13 residues. Trimming removed 1 base from V and 4 bases from J, with 9 bases in between. The CDR3 DNA follows: TGCAGCGTTGAAGCAGCTGCGGCAGATACGCAGTATTTT. Translation gives CSVEAAAADTQYF.

The chain is built from TRBV20-1 and TRBJ2-5; possible D gene TRBD2, 6 bases. The DNA end favors TRBJ2-7, so the J call may be wrong. This CDR3 spans 15 amino acids. Germline V gene data show CDR1 as DFQATT and CDR2 as SNEGSKA (reference sequence). CDR3 sequence reads: CSAPRPGLDLSEQYF. The CDR3 bases are TGCAGTGCTCCCAGACCGGGACTCGATCTTTCCGAGCAGTACTTC.

Details on this clonotype: The junction shows a germline mismatch at one end, possibly a read error. This chain uses TRBV6-5 with TRBJ2-5, with D tentatively TRBD1 (6 bases). CDR1 and CDR2 (germline): MNHEY, SVGAGI. This CDR3 region has 12 residues. The CDR3 reads CASIYREETQYF. CDR3 DNA: TGTGCCAGCATTTACAGGGAAGAGACCCAGTACTTC.

The V and J genes are TRBV3-1 and TRBJ1-2; D may be TRBD1 (6 bases). Trimming removed 0 bases from V and 6 bases from J, with 11 bases in between. The CDR3 covers 14 residues. Germline V gene lookup returns CDR1 LGHDT and CDR2 YNNKEL (reference sequence). CDR3 bases: TGTGCCAGCAGCCAAGACGGCAGGGGTAATGGCTACACCTTC. Protein sequence: CASSQDGRGNGYTF.

This clonotype was recorded a few times. The rearrangement links TRBV29-1 to TRBJ1-2; D call uncertain. Germline V gives CDR1 SQVTM, CDR2 ANQGSEA. Trimming removed 4 bases at V and 2 bases at J, with 8 bases between. The CDR3 loop spans 12 amino acids. The CDR3 reads CSVGSDNYGYTF. For the CDR3, the DNA is TGCAGCGTTGGTAGCGACAACTATGGCTACACCTTC.

This sequence joins TRBV20-1 and TRBJ1-1, with 7 nucleotides matching TRBD1. V shed 1 base, J shed 4 bases, and the junction held 6 bases outside the gene matches. The V gene's germline CDR1 is DFQATT and CDR2 SNEGSKA (reference sequence). The length of the CDR3 is 14 residues. The CDR3 region has the DNA TGCAGTGCTAGAGCTGGGACAGTGGGCACTGAAGCTTTCTTT. As protein: CSARAGTVGTEAFF.

The CDR3: CASSSGWDGEQYF. DNA for the CDR3: TGTGCCAGCAGCAGCGGCTGGGACGGCGAGCAGTACTTC. This chain uses TRBV9 with TRBJ2-7, with D perhaps matching TRBD1 or TRBD2 (5 bases each). There are 13 residues in the CDR3. Trimming cost V 4 bases and J 6 bases, with 14 bases left between them. Germline CDR1 and CDR2: SGDLS and YYNGEE.

This clonotype was detected a few times. CDR3 sequence reads: CAISVTGTSADTQYF. The CDR3 region has the DNA TGTGCCATCAGTGTAACCGGGACTAGCGCAGATACGCAGTATTTT. The chain has TRBV10-3 and TRBJ2-3, with 10 bases lining up with TRBD2. This CDR3 has 15 amino acids. The J segment lost 4 bases and the V segment lost 4 bases, leaving 5 bases of the junction unmatched. Germline-derived CDR1 and CDR2 are ENHRY and SYGVKD.

This rearrangement joins TRBV12-3 or TRBV12-4 to TRBJ1-5; the match to TRBD1 covers 9 bases. The CDR3 has 15 amino acids. Losses at the gene ends were 2 bases for V and 6 bases for J; bases not matched to a gene: 5. This chain's CDR3 is CASSLWDRVFQPQHF. The CDR3 nucleotides are TGTGCCAGCAGTTTATGGGACAGGGTATTTCAGCCCCAGCATTTT.

The chain has TRBV25-1 and TRBJ1-4; D is undetermined. Trimming cost V 4 bases and J 3 bases, with 9 bases left between them. CDR3 length: 14 residues. CDR1 MGHDK and CDR2 SYGVNS come from the germline V gene. CDR3 sequence: CASSVEGPNEKLFF. CDR3 nucleotide sequence: TGTGCCAGCAGTGTGGAGGGCCCTAATGAAAAACTGTTTTTT.

This chain connects TRBV3-1 to TRBJ2-4; 7 bases map to TRBD2. Germline V CDR1 and CDR2: LGHDT, YNNKEL (reference sequence). V dropped 1 base and J dropped 13; count of bases not matched to a gene: 19. CDR3 length: 17 residues. CDR3 nucleotide sequence: TGTGCCAGCAGCCAAGTTCGGCCAGCGGGGCTTATGAATGAGCAGTACTTC. Amino acids: CASSQVRPAGLMNEQYF.

The rearrangement joins TRBV4-1 to TRBJ2-7; tentatively, D is TRBD1 (5 bases). CDR1 is MGHRA, CDR2 YSYEKL, per germline. The V end lost 4 bases, the J end lost 6 bases, and 16 bases lay between the germline ends. This CDR3 has 14 amino acids. CDR3 in amino acids: CASSLTRQLGEQYF. The CDR3 DNA reads as TGCGCCAGCAGCCTCACCAGACAGTTGGGCGAGCAGTACTTC.